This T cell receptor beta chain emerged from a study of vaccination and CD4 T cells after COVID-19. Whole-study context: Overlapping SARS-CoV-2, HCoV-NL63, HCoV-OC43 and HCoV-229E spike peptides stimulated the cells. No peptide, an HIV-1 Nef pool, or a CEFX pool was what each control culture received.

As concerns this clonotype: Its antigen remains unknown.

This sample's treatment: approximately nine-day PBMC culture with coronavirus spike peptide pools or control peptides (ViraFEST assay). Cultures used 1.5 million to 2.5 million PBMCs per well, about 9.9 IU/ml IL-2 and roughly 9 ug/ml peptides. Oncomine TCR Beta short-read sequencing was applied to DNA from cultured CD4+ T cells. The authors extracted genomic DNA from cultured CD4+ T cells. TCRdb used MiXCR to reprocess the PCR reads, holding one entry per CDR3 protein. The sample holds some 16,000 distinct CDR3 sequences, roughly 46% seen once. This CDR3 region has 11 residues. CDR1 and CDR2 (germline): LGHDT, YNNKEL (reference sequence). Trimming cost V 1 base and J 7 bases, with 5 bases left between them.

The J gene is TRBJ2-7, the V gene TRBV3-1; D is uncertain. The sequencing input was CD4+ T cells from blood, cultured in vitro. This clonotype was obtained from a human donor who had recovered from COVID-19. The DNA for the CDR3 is TGTGCCAGCAGCCAAGTGGGAGAGCAGTACTTC. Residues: CASSQVGEQYF.